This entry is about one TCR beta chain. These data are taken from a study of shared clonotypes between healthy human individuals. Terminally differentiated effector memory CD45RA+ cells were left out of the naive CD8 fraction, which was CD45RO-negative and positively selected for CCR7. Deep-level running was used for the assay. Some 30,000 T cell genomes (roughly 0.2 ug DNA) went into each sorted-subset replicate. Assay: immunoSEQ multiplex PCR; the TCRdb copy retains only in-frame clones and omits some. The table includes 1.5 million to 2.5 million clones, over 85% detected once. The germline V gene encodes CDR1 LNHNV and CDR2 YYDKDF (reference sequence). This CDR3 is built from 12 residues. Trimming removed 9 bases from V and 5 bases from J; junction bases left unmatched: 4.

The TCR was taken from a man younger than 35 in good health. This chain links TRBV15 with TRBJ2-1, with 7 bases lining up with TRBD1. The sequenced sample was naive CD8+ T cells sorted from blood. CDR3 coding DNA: TGTGCCACGAGAGACAGGGACAATGAGCAGTTCTTC. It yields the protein CATRDRDNEQFF.